The 3 T cell receptor beta chains given below trace back to one sample, sequenced in a study of blood T cell repertoires in COVID-19. Produced via immunoSEQ multiplex PCR; TCRdb's table is partial and in-frame only. Of 250,000 to 350,000 clones in the sample, around 89% were seen once. The sequenced material came from peripheral blood. These receptors all stem from a man aged 25-45 years with acute or convalescent COVID-19.

The chain couples TRBV2 to TRBJ1-2; 8 nucleotides agree with TRBD1. Germline V CDR1 and CDR2: SNHLY, FYNNEI. Trimming took 4 bases from V and 4 from J; bases not matched to a gene: 2. CDR3 length: 13 amino acids. The DNA for the CDR3 is TGTGCCAGCAGTGTACAGGGGGTCTATGGCTACACCTTC. Residues: CASSVQGVYGYTF.

This rearrangement joins TRBV6-5 to TRBJ2-7; D is ambiguous. Germline V gene lookup returns CDR1 MNHEY and CDR2 SVGAGI. The CDR3 totals 13 residues. V shed 6 bases and J shed 0 bases, with 9 bases lying between them. Here the CDR3 reads CASRNSNSYEQYF. CDR3 in DNA: TGTGCCAGCAGAAACTCAAACTCCTACGAGCAGTACTTC.

This clone has just a few counts. The chain couples TRBV28 to TRBJ1-6; the D gene is possibly TRBD1 (5 bases). The CDR3 contains 14 residues. Germline V CDR1 and CDR2: MDHEN, SYDVKM. With 7 bases removed from V and 5 bases from J, the gap between germline ends came to 12 bases. The CDR3, as DNA: TGTGCCAGCAAGGCAGGGCCCCATAATTCACCCCTCCACTTT. This sequence encodes CASKAGPHNSPLHF.